Listed here are 10 T cell receptor beta chains from one sample, sequenced in a study of blood T cell repertoires in COVID-19. Generated by immunoSEQ multiplex PCR, the TCRdb table keeps only in-frame clones and is missing some. Counted here are about 62,000 clones, roughly 70% occurring once; the ten biggest clones make up over 50%. Sequenced input: PBMCs or T cells enriched from blood (not recorded which). The receptors were sampled from an older woman who had been exposed to COVID-19.

This chain joins TRBV9 and TRBJ2-2; D is possibly TRBD1 (5 bases). Germline loops: CDR1 SGDLS, CDR2 YYNGEE. The CDR3 loop spans 15 amino acids. V was trimmed by 3 bases and J by 6 bases, leaving 15 bases between them. In DNA form, the CDR3 reads TGTGCCAGCAGCGGTGGGGCCGTCTTATCCGGGGAGCTGTTTTTT. Its protein product is CASSGGAVLSGELFF.

In its sample, this clone was seen once. The chain carries TRBV29-1 and TRBJ1-1; D not certain. This CDR3 has 13 residues. V shed 4 bases and J shed 0 bases, with 9 bases lying between them. Germline V lookup: CDR1 SQVTM, CDR2 ANQGSEA. The CDR3 reads CSVGQDMNTEAFF. CDR3 coding DNA: TGCAGCGTTGGCCAAGACATGAACACTGAAGCTTTCTTT.

The chain links TRBV28 to TRBJ2-5; D may be TRBD1 (7 bases). Germline CDR1 is MDHEN and CDR2 is SYDVKM. Trimming shortened V by 6 bases and J by 10 bases, and 18 bases separated the two germline ends. The CDR3 loop spans 13 amino acids. The CDR3 DNA follows: TGTGCCAGCAGCTCAGGGGGGCCTGGGAGCCAGTACTTC. Protein sequence: CASSSGGPGSQYF.

The J gene is TRBJ2-1, the V gene TRBV2, with 10 bases aligning to TRBD2. The J segment lost 0 bases and the V segment lost 5 bases, leaving 10 bases of the junction unmatched. This CDR3 spans 18 amino acids. The germline V gene has CDR1 SNHLY and CDR2 FYNNEI. This chain's CDR3 is CASSTLRAGGSSYNEQFF. The DNA of the CDR3 is TGTGCCAGCAGTACCTTGAGAGCGGGGGGGAGCTCCTACAATGAGCAGTTCTTC.

The chain carries TRBV28 and TRBJ2-4; maybe TRBD2 (6 bases). Germline CDR1 MDHEN, CDR2 SYDVKM. Deletions cut 2 bases from V and 8 bases from J, with 28 bases between. This CDR3 spans 19 amino acids. The CDR3 DNA sequence: TGTGCCAGCAGTTTACCCGAAAACCCTAGACTAGGGGCGATGCACATTCAGTACTTC. Its translation: CASSLPENPRLGAMHIQYF.

The chain combines TRBV7-2 with TRBJ1-1; perhaps TRBD1 as D (5 bases). In germline, CDR1 is SGHTA, CDR2 FQGNSA. There are 13 residues in the CDR3. V was clipped by 4 bases and J by 4 bases, with 10 bases between them. The CDR3 sequence: CASSSTGPTEAFF. The CDR3 DNA sequence: TGTGCCAGCAGCTCCACAGGTCCCACTGAAGCTTTCTTT.

The genes are TRBV28 and TRBJ2-7; D unresolved. The V and J ends lost 4 bases and 3 bases respectively, with 7 bases between them. CDR3 size: 12 residues. Germline CDR1 and CDR2: MDHEN and SYDVKM. The CDR3 region has the DNA TGTGCCAGCAGTTCCACACACTACGAGCAGTACTTC. Its translation: CASSSTHYEQYF.

The chain couples TRBV30 to TRBJ2-1; 8 bases match TRBD2. This CDR3 contains 15 residues. Trimming at V came to 6 bases and at J to 0 bases, leaving 7 bases not matched to a gene. Germline CDR1 GTSNPN, CDR2 SVGIG (reference sequence). The CDR3 region has the DNA TGTGCCTGCTCCACTAGCGGTAGCTCCTACAATGAGCAGTTCTTC. Encoded protein: CACSTSGSSYNEQFF.

The V and J genes are TRBV18 and TRBJ2-7, with D possibly TRBD2 on 6 matching bases. The germline V gene has CDR1 KGHSH and CDR2 LQKENI. Trimming left V 3 bases short and J 0 bases short, with 15 bases between. The CDR3 runs to 16 residues. The CDR3 region has the DNA TGTGCCAGCTCACCTCGTTCGAGGCGGGGCTCCTACGAGCAGTACTTC. This sequence encodes CASSPRSRRGSYEQYF.

The chain links TRBV5-4 to TRBJ1-3; no reliable D call. CDR3 length: 13 amino acids. V was clipped by 4 bases and J by 6 bases, with 11 bases between them. The germline CDR1 and CDR2 sequences are SGHNT and YYREEE (reference sequence). CDR3 coding DNA: TGTGCCAGCAGCATTGGAGGAGAAAACACCATATATTTT. Protein sequence: CASSIGGENTIYF. Using reference TRBV5-4 and TRBJ1-3 for the parts outside the CDR3, the full variable domain is ETGVTQSPTHLIKTRGQQVTLRCSSQSGHNTVSWYQQALGQGPQFIFQYYREEENGRGNFPPRFSGLQFPNYSSELNVNALELDDSALYLCASSIGGENTIYFGEGSWLTVV.